The 30 T cell receptor beta chains below all came from one sample that was sequenced in a study of blood T cells in healthy people across ages. The second PCR ran about 6 to 11 cycles with a sample-barcoded 5' primer and J-beta primers. TCRdb re-derived calls from the 5' RACE reads in MiXCR, one entry per CDR3 protein. The sample has around 990,000 distinct CDR3 sequences; approximately 25% are singletons. These data also featured in a second study, about T cells of mothers and their children.

The sample comprised blood. These receptors came from a girl aged 2 to 9 in good health.

The rearrangement uses TRBV28 and TRBJ2-5; 12 nucleotides align to TRBD2. CDR1 is MDHEN and CDR2 is SYDVKM in the germline V gene. J lost 5 bases, V lost 6 bases, and 4 bases had no gene match. The length of the CDR3 is 14 residues. Written as DNA, the CDR3 is TGTGCCAGCAGGACTAGCGGGAGATTGGAGACCCAGTACTTC. Its protein is CASRTSGRLETQYF.

The chain carries TRBV7-2 and TRBJ2-2; D call uncertain. This CDR3 is built from 15 residues. With 1 base removed from V and 1 base from J, the gap between germline ends came to 7 bases. Per germline, CDR1 SGHTA and CDR2 FQGNSA. CDR3 DNA sequence: TGTGCCAGCAGCTTAGGTGCTGGGAACACCGGGGAGCTGTTTTTT. Amino acid sequence: CASSLGAGNTGELFF.

The chain joins TRBV9 to TRBJ2-5, with 8 bases identical to TRBD1. Germline trimming cut 4 bases from V and 6 bases from J; bases unmatched to any gene: 8. Germline V gives CDR1 SGDLS, CDR2 YYNGEE. This CDR3 is 14 amino acids long. CDR3 protein: CASSRGTGTQTQYF. The CDR3 bases are TGTGCCAGCAGCCGTGGGACAGGAACACAGACCCAGTACTTC.

This chain uses TRBV27 with TRBJ2-5; D not resolved. Germline V gene sequence: CDR1 MNHEY, CDR2 SMNVEV (reference sequence). V was cut by 6 bases and J by 2 bases, with 19 bases left in between. The CDR3 length is 16 residues. CDR3 loop: CASSSERQYPQETQYF. The DNA for the CDR3 is TGTGCCAGCAGCAGCGAGAGACAATACCCTCAAGAGACCCAGTACTTC.

This clonotype has a handful of counts. CDR3 sequence (DNA): TGTGCCAGCAGCTCAGGGTCTACATTGGAGCAGTACTTC. Protein sequence: CASSSGSTLEQYF. The chain has TRBV7-2 and TRBJ2-7, with D possibly matching TRBD1 (5 bases). The V and J ends lost 4 bases and 7 bases respectively, with 14 bases between them. The CDR3 contains 13 residues. Germline V CDR1 and CDR2: SGHTA, FQGNSA.

Turning to this clonotype: This could be a read error, since a much larger clone is one nucleotide away. The chain is built from TRBV4-1 and TRBJ2-5; tentatively, D is TRBD2 (6 bases). The germline CDR1 and CDR2 sequences are MGHRA and YSYEKL. This CDR3 is 16 amino acids long. The CDR3 loop is CASSQLEGPGEETQHF. In DNA form, the CDR3 reads TGCGCCAGCAGCCAATTGGAGGGACCGGGAGAAGAGACCCAGCACTTC.

This clonotype was counted only a few times. The chain carries TRBV6-1 and TRBJ2-6; 8 nucleotides match TRBD1. The CDR3 is made up of 15 amino acids. Germline loops: CDR1 MNHNS, CDR2 SASEGT. The junction had 1 base not matched to a gene; V was cut back by 2 bases and J by 4 bases. The CDR3 nucleotides are TGTGCCAGCAGTGAACAGGGGGCCGGGGCCAACGTCCTGACTTTC. Translating it yields CASSEQGAGANVLTF.

The genes are TRBV12-3 or TRBV12-4 and TRBJ2-5; the D gene is possibly TRBD2 (5 bases). The CDR3 contains 17 residues. Trimming pared 4 bases from V and 4 bases from J, leaving 22 bases between. CDR3 nucleotide sequence: TGTGCCAGCAGTTCCATCGGGGAGAATCGAATCGGAGAGACCCAGTACTTC. This codes for CASSSIGENRIGETQYF.

The chain employs TRBV25-1 and TRBJ2-7; the match to TRBD1 covers 10 bases. The CDR3 is made up of 14 amino acids. The J segment lost 5 bases and the V segment lost 7 bases, leaving 8 bases of the junction unmatched. The germline gives CDR1 MGHDK, CDR2 SYGVNS. The CDR3 loop is CASKGDRGIHEQYF. In nucleotides, the CDR3 is TGTGCCAGCAAGGGGGACAGGGGTATCCACGAGCAGTACTTC.

V gene TRBV7-9 combines with J gene TRBJ1-4, with a possible D match to TRBD1 (5 bases). CDR3 length: 15 residues. Germline CDR1 reads SEHNR; CDR2 reads FQNEAQ (reference sequence). Trimming removed 4 bases from V and 7 bases from J, with 16 bases in between. The CDR3 nucleotides read TGTGCCAGCAGCTCACCTGACAGCCGGGGTGAAAAACTGTTTTTT. It is translated as CASSSPDSRGEKLFF.

This clonotype appeared a few times. This chain uses TRBV6-2 or TRBV6-3 with TRBJ2-6; unclear D gene. V dropped 0 bases and J dropped 2 bases, with 8 bases sitting between them. CDR1 and CDR2 (germline): MNHEY, SVGEGT. The CDR3 runs 16 residues. The chain's CDR3 is CASSYSAVAGANVLTF. The CDR3 nucleotides read TGTGCCAGCAGTTACTCCGCGGTAGCTGGGGCCAACGTCCTGACTTTC.

The chain joins TRBV12-3 or TRBV12-4 to TRBJ2-2; no clear D. Trimming left V 8 bases short and J 6 bases short, with 7 bases between. The CDR3 runs 11 residues. CDR3 amino acids: CASLSAGELFF. The DNA of the CDR3 is TGTGCCAGCCTCTCGGCCGGGGAGCTGTTTTTT.

The table lists this clonotype with a few counts. The J gene is TRBJ2-1, the V gene TRBV20-1; D is unclear. V was shortened by 4 bases and J by 10 bases, with 11 bases between the two germline ends. The CDR3 runs to 11 residues. Germline CDR1 and CDR2: DFQATT and SNEGSKA (reference sequence). The CDR3 bases are TGCAGTGCTACCCCTAGGAAAGAGCAGTTCTTC. Residues: CSATPRKEQFF.

The chain uses TRBV20-1 and TRBJ2-5; D is perhaps TRBD2 (5 bases). The J call is in doubt because the DNA end fits TRBJ2-7 better. This CDR3 region has 16 residues. Germline CDR1 and CDR2: DFQATT and SNEGSKA (reference sequence). The chain's CDR3 is CSARGEEAAITYEQYF. The DNA for the CDR3 is TGCAGTGCTAGAGGAGAGGAAGCGGCGATAACCTACGAGCAGTACTTC.

This clonotype was counted between two and nine times. In DNA form, the CDR3 reads TGTGCCAGCAGTTTAGGGCCTAGCGGGACCCTCTACGAGCAGTACTTC. Amino acids: CASSLGPSGTLYEQYF. The chain has TRBV12-3 or TRBV12-4 and TRBJ2-7, with TRBD2 matching 9 bases. This CDR3 is 16 amino acids long. V gave up 1 base and J gave up 3 bases; unmatched junction bases: 7.

The chain links TRBV29-1 to TRBJ2-7, with no clear D. Germline loops: CDR1 SQVTM, CDR2 ANQGSEA. Between the trimmed V and J ends, which lost 4 bases and 1 base, there was a span of 11 bases. The CDR3 totals 13 residues. In nucleotides, the CDR3 is TGCAGCGTTGTCTCCCCCGGGTCCTACGAGCAGTACTTC. This gives the protein CSVVSPGSYEQYF.

CDR3 in amino acids: CASSTRGNYGYTF. The CDR3 DNA follows: TGTGCCAGCAGTACCAGGGGCAACTATGGCTACACCTTC. The V call is TRBV12-3 or TRBV12-4, the J call TRBJ1-2, with D perhaps TRBD1 (6 bases). The V end lost 5 bases, the J end lost 2 bases, and 9 bases lay between the germline ends. This CDR3 is built from 13 residues.

The rearrangement uses TRBV29-1 and TRBJ1-4, with D hard to call. Trimming cost V 6 bases and J 5 bases, with 4 bases left between them. CDR3 size: 10 residues. Germline loops: CDR1 SQVTM, CDR2 ANQGSEA. CDR3 coding DNA: TGCAGCGTCTGGAATGAAAAACTGTTTTTT. It encodes CSVWNEKLFF.

This chain connects TRBV6-5 to TRBJ2-5; TRBD2 aligns across 8 bases. The CDR3 totals 14 residues. The germline V gene encodes CDR1 MNHEY and CDR2 SVGAGI. Germline trimming cut 6 bases from V and 11 bases from J; bases unmatched to any gene: 14. As DNA, the CDR3 is TGTGCCAGCAGCTCGGGACTAGGCCCTACGGAGCAGTACTTC. The encoded protein is CASSSGLGPTEQYF.

The chain is built from TRBV5-1 and TRBJ2-7; 9 nucleotides line up with TRBD1. The germline V gene encodes CDR1 SGHRS and CDR2 YFSETQ. V shed 4 bases, J shed 5 bases, and the junction held 7 bases outside the gene matches. CDR3 length equals 14 residues. Written as DNA, the CDR3 is TGCGCCAGCAGCATGGGACAGGGTACGGACGAGCAGTACTTC. This sequence encodes CASSMGQGTDEQYF. The full variable domain, with the rest looked up from reference TRBV5-1 and TRBJ2-7, is KAGVTQTPRYLIKTRGQQVTLSCSPISGHRSVSWYQQTPGQGLQFLFEYFSETQRNKGNFPGRFSGRQFSNSRSEMNVSTLELGDSALYLCASSMGQGTDEQYFGPGTRLTVT.

The chain is built from TRBV7-6 and TRBJ2-5; 8 bases fit TRBD2. CDR1 and CDR2 (germline): SGHVS, FNYEAQ. Losses at the gene ends were 1 base for V and 3 bases for J; bases not matched to a gene: 4. This CDR3 contains 15 residues. CDR3 sequence (DNA): TGTGCCAGCAGCTTAGGATTTAGCGGGGAAGAGACCCAGTACTTC. Translating it yields CASSLGFSGEETQYF.

This clonotype turned up a few times. The chain carries TRBV25-1 and TRBJ1-5; the D is unclear. The CDR3 covers 13 residues. Germline loops: CDR1 MGHDK, CDR2 SYGVNS. Trimming cost V 1 base and J 11 bases, with 12 bases left between them. CDR3 sequence reads: CASSESNSVTQHF. CDR3 bases: TGTGCCAGCAGTGAATCCAACTCTGTTACCCAGCATTTT.

This clonotype was found a few times. The rearrangement joins TRBV27 to TRBJ1-2; 7 bases map to TRBD1. Germline V gene data show CDR1 as MNHEY and CDR2 as SMNVEV (reference sequence). This CDR3 comprises 11 residues. Unmatched junction bases numbered 3, after V lost 6 bases and J lost 8 bases. CDR3 nucleotide sequence: TGTGCCAGCAGGCAGGGGGAGGGCTACACCTTC. Protein: CASRQGEGYTF.

The V gene is TRBV3-1, the J gene TRBJ2-3; no clear D. Deletions cut 2 bases from V and 7 bases from J, with 10 bases between. Germline V lookup: CDR1 LGHDT, CDR2 YNNKEL (reference sequence). The length of the CDR3 is 13 residues. This CDR3 reads CASSQFRTNTQYF. DNA for the CDR3: TGTGCCAGCAGCCAATTCCGAACCAATACGCAGTATTTT.

The table lists this clonotype with a few counts. V gene TRBV28 combines with J gene TRBJ2-5; D perhaps matches TRBD1 (5 bases). CDR3 length: 14 residues. CDR1 and CDR2 (germline): MDHEN, SYDVKM. V shed 0 bases and J shed 2 bases, with 7 bases lying between them. This chain's CDR3 is CASSLWRQQETQYF. The DNA of the CDR3 is TGTGCCAGCAGTTTATGGAGACAGCAAGAGACCCAGTACTTC.

J is TRBJ2-1 and V is TRBV6-2 or TRBV6-3, with 10 nucleotides matching TRBD2. This CDR3 has 21 amino acids. CDR1 is MNHEY, CDR2 SVGEGT, per germline. V lost 4 bases, J lost 7 bases, and 25 bases stayed unmatched. The CDR3 spells CASSLPLSGGENPQQANEQFF. CDR3 DNA sequence: TGTGCCAGCAGTTTACCCTTAAGCGGGGGGGAGAACCCCCAACAAGCTAATGAGCAGTTCTTC.

The chain couples TRBV10-3 to TRBJ2-7; D may correspond to TRBD1 or TRBD2 (5 bases each). Germline-derived CDR1 and CDR2 are ENHRY and SYGVKD. The CDR3 consists of 14 residues. Trimming left V 0 bases short and J 4 bases short, with 10 bases between. CDR3 nucleotides: TGTGCCATCAGTGAGTCGACGGGACGGTACGAGCAGTACTTC. Translation: CAISESTGRYEQYF.

A remark on this clonotype: A single base separates this from a much larger clone, so it may be a read error. This chain uses TRBV11-2 with TRBJ2-4; 7 positions agree with TRBD1. This CDR3 spans 13 amino acids. The germline gives CDR1 SGHAT, CDR2 FQNNGV. The CDR3 region has the DNA TGTACCAGCAGCTTAGACAGGGTAAACATTCAGTACTTC. Protein sequence: CTSSLDRVNIQYF.

The chain employs TRBV9 and TRBJ2-3; 13 bases align to TRBD2. CDR1 and CDR2 (germline): SGDLS, YYNGEE. The V and J ends lost 2 bases and 0 bases, in that order; junction bases with no gene match: 6. This CDR3 region has 18 residues. CDR3 loop: CASSVRTSGGHSTDTQYF. The CDR3 bases are TGTGCCAGCAGCGTGAGGACTAGCGGGGGCCATAGCACAGATACGCAGTATTTT.

This clonotype appeared a few times. The chain employs TRBV15 and TRBJ2-3; TRBD1 aligns across 7 bases. CDR3 length: 17 residues. The V gene's germline CDR1 is LNHNV and CDR2 YYDKDF (reference sequence). Germline trimming cut 6 bases from V and 2 bases from J; bases unmatched to any gene: 14. Here the CDR3 DNA reads TGTGCCACCAGATTAGATGACAGGGATAAATTCACAGATACGCAGTATTTT. Translation gives CATRLDDRDKFTDTQYF.